This TCR beta chain is from a study of T-cell reconstitution after alpha-beta-depleted transplantation in children. There are 18 residues in the CDR3. Trimming removed 2 bases from V and 2 bases from J; junction bases left unmatched: 7. From germline, CDR1 is LGHDT and CDR2 YNNKEL (reference sequence). Unique molecular identifiers tagged the TCRbeta library. TCRdb itself ran the PCR reads through MiXCR, one entry per CDR3 protein. This sample has about 370,000 distinct CDR3 sequences; roughly 21% occur once, and the top ten carry less than 4.5%. The V gene is TRBV3-1, the J gene TRBJ2-3, with 13 bases fitting TRBD2. The starting material was PBMCs from the stem cell graft donor, obtained from the stem cell graft. The clonotype originates from a human donor who donated a stem cell graft to a child with acute myeloid leukemia. CDR3 DNA: TGTGCCAGCAGCCAATGGACTAGCGGGAGAGACACCACAGATACGCAGTATTTT. Amino acid sequence: CASSQWTSGRDTTDTQYF.